This T cell receptor (beta chain) was sequenced during a study of cytomegalovirus exposure and HLA in healthy donors. PCR was performed using 60 Vbeta and 13 Jbeta primers. TCRdb's table, derived via immunoSEQ multiplex PCR, lists solely in-frame clones and lacks some. The sample holds around 150,000 clones, around four fifths seen once. Points on this clone: Its antigen remains unidentified.

The CDR3 covers 14 residues. In germline, CDR1 is SGHVS, CDR2 FNYEAQ. Trimming left V 7 bases short and J 2 bases short, with 9 bases between. Study-wide results and caveats: Within an earlier analysis, most TCR beta V segments proved productive either about 90% or about 30% of the time.

The sequence was obtained from a male donor in good health and CMV-seronegative. Sequenced material: PBMCs. This chain links TRBV7-6 with TRBJ2-6, with a weak D call TRBD2 (5 bases). CDR3 amino acids: CASTSGAGANVLTF. CDR3 DNA: TGTGCCAGCACATCCGGGGCTGGGGCCAACGTCCTGACTTTC.